These T cell receptor beta chains were read from a single sample in a study of blood T cells in healthy people across ages. TCRdb reprocessed the 5' RACE reads with MiXCR, giving one entry per CDR3 protein. The table has about 1,400,000 distinct CDR3 sequences, around 55% seen once. What was sequenced was blood. These TCRs come from a young man in good health. CDR3s include the opening cysteine and the closing phenylalanine or tryptophan.

TRBV7-9	TRBJ1-2	CASSPNSGTGWNGYTF
TRBV9	TRBJ2-3	CASSVADYSTDTQYF
TRBV12-3/TRBV12-4	TRBJ2-6	CASSPRRSGANVLTF
TRBV20-1	TRBJ1-5	CSARDSGTEIDSNQPQHF
TRBV4-1	TRBJ2-5	CASSRGQGTGETQYF
TRBV3-1	-	CASSQGSGLAGLYEQYF
TRBV5-1	TRBJ1-1	CASSPLGNTEAFF
TRBV4-1	TRBJ2-7	CASSQGLAGPYEQYF
TRBV3-1	TRBJ2-4	CASSQLRDSLPLIAKNIQYF
TRBV20-1	TRBJ2-1	CSARDPSGDYNEQFF
TRBV4-2	TRBJ2-1	CASSQRESGEQFF
TRBV10-3	TRBJ1-6	CAAKGSWDNSPLHF
TRBV24-1	TRBJ1-5	CATSDYRVDQPQHF
TRBV28	TRBJ1-2	CASSPTGTTNGYTF
TRBV29-1	TRBJ2-1	CSLSGTASYNEQFF
TRBV12-5	TRBJ2-1	CASGWDREQFF
TRBV5-1	TRBJ1-6	CASSLDLRGTGNSPLHF
TRBV20-1	TRBJ2-3	CSAGLTSGGSDTQYF
TRBV11-2	TRBJ1-2	CASSANPGQGYGYTF
TRBV20-1	TRBJ1-4	CSAMEGQLNEKLFF
TRBV11-2	TRBJ1-1	CASNPWGGEVTTEAFF
TRBV6-1	TRBJ1-4	CASRSTTYGQAYGGEEKLFF
TRBV20-1	TRBJ2-1	CSALNPPEQFF
TRBV29-1	TRBJ2-5	CSVYPGTGEGETQYF
TRBV7-9	TRBJ2-1	CASSPRDRDEQFF
TRBV2	TRBJ2-1	CASSSGDFLYNEQFF
TRBV2	TRBJ1-5	CASGASGDQPQHF
TRBV9	TRBJ2-2	CASTRDRTSGELFF
TRBV12-3/TRBV12-4	TRBJ2-3	CASSRGQATFTDTQYF
TRBV6-2/TRBV6-3	TRBJ2-3	CASSYGDRLAYF
TRBV27	TRBJ2-5	CASSLERDRGKETQYF
TRBV27	TRBJ1-1	CASKWDSSRRNTEAFF
TRBV20-1	-	CSARDLAGVHYEQYF
TRBV7-6	TRBJ2-7	CASSSRPLYEQYF
TRBV5-1	-	CASSWTSASYEQYF
TRBV10-1	TRBJ1-2	CASSEAGEGYTF
TRBV7-9	TRBJ2-7	CASRPQGPGEQYF
TRBV12-3/TRBV12-4	TRBJ2-1	CASRPGWTSGANEQFF
TRBV3-1	TRBJ2-7	CASSQANNEQYF
TRBV5-1	TRBJ2-7	CASAKTKSGNEQYF
TRBV3-1	TRBJ2-1	CASSQDSMVRNEQFF
TRBV4-2	TRBJ2-2	CASSQGPGGRSTGELFF
TRBV10-2	-	CASSEGGGAPYEQYF
TRBV29-1	TRBJ2-5	CSVRDGEETQYF
TRBV3-1	TRBJ2-7	CASSGLAGGGNHEQYF
TRBV5-1	TRBJ1-2	CASSFPDINYGYTF
TRBV4-1	TRBJ2-7	CASSQEAKGRAASYEQYF
TRBV4-1	TRBJ1-2	CASSQVPRVDYGYTF
TRBV25-1	TRBJ1-1	CASSAGQGWSTEAFF
TRBV4-1	TRBJ1-2	CASSQSGTDPDSGGYTF
TRBV7-2	TRBJ2-1	CASSLTADYGNEQFF
TRBV18	TRBJ2-7	CATTTDTYEQYF
TRBV4-1	TRBJ1-5	CASSQVEYQPQHF
TRBV2	TRBJ2-5	CASFRASGDETQYF
TRBV6-4	TRBJ2-3	CASSPRAGGPLDTQYF